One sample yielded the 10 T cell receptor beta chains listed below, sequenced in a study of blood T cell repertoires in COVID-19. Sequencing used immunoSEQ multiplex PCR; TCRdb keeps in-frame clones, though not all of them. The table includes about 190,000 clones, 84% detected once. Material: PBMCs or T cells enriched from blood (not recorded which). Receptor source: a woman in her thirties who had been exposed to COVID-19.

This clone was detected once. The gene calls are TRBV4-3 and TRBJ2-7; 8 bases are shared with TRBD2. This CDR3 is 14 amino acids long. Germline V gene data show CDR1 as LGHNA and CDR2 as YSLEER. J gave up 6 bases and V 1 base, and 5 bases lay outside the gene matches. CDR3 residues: CASSQAGGRGEQYF. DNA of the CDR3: TGCGCCAGCAGCCAAGCGGGGGGGCGCGGCGAGCAGTACTTC.

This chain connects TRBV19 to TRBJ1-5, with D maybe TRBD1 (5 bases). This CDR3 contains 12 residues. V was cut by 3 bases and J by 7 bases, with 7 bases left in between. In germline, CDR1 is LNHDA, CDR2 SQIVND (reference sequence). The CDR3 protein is CASSMTDQPQHF. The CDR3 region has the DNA TGTGCCAGTAGTATGACAGACCAGCCCCAGCATTTT.

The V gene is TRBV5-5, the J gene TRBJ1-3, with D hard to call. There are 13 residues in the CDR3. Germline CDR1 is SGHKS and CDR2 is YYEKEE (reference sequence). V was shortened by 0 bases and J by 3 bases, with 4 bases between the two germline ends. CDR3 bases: TGTGCCAGCAGCTTGGCCAGTGGAAACACCATATATTTT. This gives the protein CASSLASGNTIYF.

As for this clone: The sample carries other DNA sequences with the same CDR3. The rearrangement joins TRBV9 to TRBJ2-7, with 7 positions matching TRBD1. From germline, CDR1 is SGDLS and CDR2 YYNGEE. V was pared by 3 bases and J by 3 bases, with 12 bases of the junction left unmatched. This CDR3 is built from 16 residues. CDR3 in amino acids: CASSASLQGSSYEQYF. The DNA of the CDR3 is TGTGCCAGCAGCGCCTCGCTACAGGGGAGCAGCTACGAGCAGTACTTC.

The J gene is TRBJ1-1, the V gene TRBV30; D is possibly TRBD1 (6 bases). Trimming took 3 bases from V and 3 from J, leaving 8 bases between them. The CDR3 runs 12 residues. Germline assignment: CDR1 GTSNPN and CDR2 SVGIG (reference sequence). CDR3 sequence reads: CAWSRGYTEAFF. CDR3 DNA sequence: TGTGCCTGGAGCAGGGGATACACTGAAGCTTTCTTT. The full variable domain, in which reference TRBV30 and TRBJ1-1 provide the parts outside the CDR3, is SQTIHQWPATLVQPVGSPLSLECTVEGTSNPNLYWYRQAAGRGLQLLFYSVGIGQISSEVPQNLSASRPQDRQFILSSKKLLLSDSGFYLCAWSRGYTEAFFGQGTRLTVV.

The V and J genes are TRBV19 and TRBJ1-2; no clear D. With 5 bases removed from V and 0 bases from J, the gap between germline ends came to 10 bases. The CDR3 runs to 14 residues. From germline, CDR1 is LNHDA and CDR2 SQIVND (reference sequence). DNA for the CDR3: TGTGCCAGTAGTCCACAGTTAGCTAACTATGGCTACACCTTC. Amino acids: CASSPQLANYGYTF.

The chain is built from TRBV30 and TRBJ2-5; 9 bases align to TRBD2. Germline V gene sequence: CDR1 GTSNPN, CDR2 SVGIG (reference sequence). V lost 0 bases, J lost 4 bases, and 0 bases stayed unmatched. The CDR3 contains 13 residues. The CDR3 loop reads CAWSVSGGETQYF. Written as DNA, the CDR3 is TGTGCCTGGAGTGTTAGCGGGGGAGAGACCCAGTACTTC.

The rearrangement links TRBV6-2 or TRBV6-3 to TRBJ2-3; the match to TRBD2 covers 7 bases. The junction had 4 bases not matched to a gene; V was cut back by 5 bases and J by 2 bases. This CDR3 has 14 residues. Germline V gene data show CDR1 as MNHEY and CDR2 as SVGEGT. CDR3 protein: CASSPGTITDTQYF. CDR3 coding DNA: TGTGCCAGCAGTCCCGGGACTATCACAGATACGCAGTATTTT.

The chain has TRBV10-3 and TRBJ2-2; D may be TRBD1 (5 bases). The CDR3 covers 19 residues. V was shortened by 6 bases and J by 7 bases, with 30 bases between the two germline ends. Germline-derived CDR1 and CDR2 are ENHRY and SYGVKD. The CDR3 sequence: CAISTRPPTREGEGGELFF. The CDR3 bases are TGTGCCATCAGCACCCGCCCACCAACCAGGGAAGGGGAAGGCGGGGAGCTGTTTTTT.

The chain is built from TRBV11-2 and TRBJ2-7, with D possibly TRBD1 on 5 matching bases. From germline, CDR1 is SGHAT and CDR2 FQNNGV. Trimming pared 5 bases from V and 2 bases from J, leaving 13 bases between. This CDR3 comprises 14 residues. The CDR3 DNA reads TGTGCCAGCAGCCCGCCGGCAGGGCCCTACGAGCAGTACTTC. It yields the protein CASSPPAGPYEQYF.